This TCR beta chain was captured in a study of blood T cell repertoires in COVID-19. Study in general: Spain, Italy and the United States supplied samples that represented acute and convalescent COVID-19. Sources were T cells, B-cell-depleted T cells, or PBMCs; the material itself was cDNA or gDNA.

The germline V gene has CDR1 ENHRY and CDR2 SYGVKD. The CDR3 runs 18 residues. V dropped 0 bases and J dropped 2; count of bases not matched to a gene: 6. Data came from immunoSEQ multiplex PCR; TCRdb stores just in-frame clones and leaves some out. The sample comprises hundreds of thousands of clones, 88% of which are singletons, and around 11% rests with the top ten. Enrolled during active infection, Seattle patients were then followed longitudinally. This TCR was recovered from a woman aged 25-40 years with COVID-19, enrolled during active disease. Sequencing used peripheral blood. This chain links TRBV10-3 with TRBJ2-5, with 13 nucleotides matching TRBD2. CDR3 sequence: CAISESLLAGGQQETQYF. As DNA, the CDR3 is TGTGCCATCAGTGAGTCGTTACTAGCGGGAGGGCAACAAGAGACCCAGTACTTC.